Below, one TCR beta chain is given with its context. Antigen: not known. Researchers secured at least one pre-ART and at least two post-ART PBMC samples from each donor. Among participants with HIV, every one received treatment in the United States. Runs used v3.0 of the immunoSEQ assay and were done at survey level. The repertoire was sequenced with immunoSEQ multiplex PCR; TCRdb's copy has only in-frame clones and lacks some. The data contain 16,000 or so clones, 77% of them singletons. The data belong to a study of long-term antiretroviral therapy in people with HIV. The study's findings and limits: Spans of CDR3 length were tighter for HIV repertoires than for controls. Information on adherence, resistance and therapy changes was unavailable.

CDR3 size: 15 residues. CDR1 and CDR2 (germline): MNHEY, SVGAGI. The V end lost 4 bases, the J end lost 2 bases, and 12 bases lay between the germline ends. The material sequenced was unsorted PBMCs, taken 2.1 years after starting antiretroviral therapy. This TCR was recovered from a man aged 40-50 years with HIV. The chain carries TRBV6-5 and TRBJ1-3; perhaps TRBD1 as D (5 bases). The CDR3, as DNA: TGTGCCAGCAGTTCCCTAATGGGGCCTGGAAACACCATATATTTT. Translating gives CASSSLMGPGNTIYF.